This TCR beta chain originates from a study of vaccination effects on CD4 cells after COVID-19. As for the study in general: Sample donation by two convalescent patients took place 16 days and one week before vaccination.

Using immunoSEQ multiplex PCR, the repertoire was profiled, and TCRdb retains in-frame clones only, with some absent. The top ten clones hold around 5.5% of a sample with fewer than 60,000 clones, 76% of them seen once. V lost 6 bases and J lost 5; bases outside the gene matches: 7. The CDR3 runs 15 residues. In germline, CDR1 is MNHEY, CDR2 SVGEGT. The study's findings and limits: Clonal contraction was marked in infection- and vaccine-induced clones late after vaccination.

As regards this clone: Antigen unknown.

Expansion with viral peptide pools was applied to antigen-specific CD4+ T cells by the ViraFEST assay prior to sequencing. Researchers isolated CD4+ T cells once approximately ten days of culture had elapsed. The individual was infected with SARS-CoV-2 between March and December 2020, as confirmed by PCR. Cells in the negative control culture received an HIV-1 Nef peptide pool. IL-2 medium was substituted for half the medium on days 3 and 7. The chain joins TRBV6-2 or TRBV6-3 to TRBJ2-1; 10 positions agree with TRBD2. This specimen was CD4+ T cells from PBMCs cultured with HIV peptides, taken before COVID-19 vaccination. Subset denoted: HIV-1 Nef peptide pool negative control/reference culture. This TCR was sampled from a human donor who had a prior SARS-CoV-2 infection. CDR3 residues: CASRPSGSLDNEQFF. In nucleotides, the CDR3 is TGTGCCAGCAGGCCTAGCGGGAGTCTGGACAATGAGCAGTTCTTC.